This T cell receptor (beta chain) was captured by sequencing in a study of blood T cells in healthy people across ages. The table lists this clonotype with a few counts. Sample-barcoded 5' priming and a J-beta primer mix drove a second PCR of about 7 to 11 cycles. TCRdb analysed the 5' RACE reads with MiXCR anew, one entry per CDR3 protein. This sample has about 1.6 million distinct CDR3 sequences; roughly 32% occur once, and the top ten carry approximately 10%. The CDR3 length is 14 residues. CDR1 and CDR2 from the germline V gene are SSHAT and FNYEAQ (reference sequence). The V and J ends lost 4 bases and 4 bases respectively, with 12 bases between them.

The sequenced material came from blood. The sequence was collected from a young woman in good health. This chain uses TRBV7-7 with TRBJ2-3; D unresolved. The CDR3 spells CASSSNHQADTQYF. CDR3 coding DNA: TGTGCCAGCAGCTCTAACCACCAGGCAGATACGCAGTATTTT.